The rows below give T cell receptor beta chains drawn from one sample of a study of blood T cell repertoires in COVID-19. Assay: immunoSEQ multiplex PCR; the TCRdb copy retains only in-frame clones and omits some. The table shows about 150,000 clones, with 85% to 90% occurring only once. Source material: peripheral blood. These receptors came from a man aged 18 to 29 with COVID-19, enrolled during active disease. CDR3s leave out the opening cysteine and the closing phenylalanine or tryptophan.

j_call	cdr3_length	v_call	cdr3_aa
TRBJ2-1	14	TRBV24-1	ATSDLGAGGAKEQF
TRBJ1-2	9	TRBV20-1	RLGGTYGYT
TRBJ2-3	14	TRBV24-1	ATSASRGFGTDTQY
TRBJ1-1	11	TRBV7-6	ASSRGGGTEAF
TRBJ2-2	16	TRBV9	ASSVGGLAGDHTGELF
TRBJ1-5	14	TRBV5-8	ASTRRNRGPDQPQH
TRBJ2-7	12	TRBV27	ASSFGTAGYEQY
TRBJ1-6	12	TRBV5-6	ASSESFYNSPLH
TRBJ2-5	14	TRBV7-8	ASSLATGGSGETQY
TRBJ2-2	15	TRBV4-1	ASSHTNKGQTTGELF